One sample yielded the 5 T cell receptor beta chains listed below, sequenced in a study of regulatory T cells in long-lasting Graves disease. The time point here: persistent/refractory GD, antithyroid drugs over 5 years with positive TRAb. Extracted PBMC RNA gave rise to the TCR library. Sequencing libraries for TCR beta were prepared with iRepertoire HTBI primers and Arm-PCR of CDR3 regions. One entry per CDR3 protein, called by TCRdb with MiXCR from the multiplex PCR reads. The sample has about 340,000 distinct CDR3 sequences, about 19% seen once. The material was peripheral blood mononuclear cells (PBMCs), obtained when the disease was refractory, from a patient treated with antithyroid drugs. The receptors shown here come from a female donor with Graves disease.

This clonotype was detected many times. The chain is built from TRBV3-1 and TRBJ2-7, with 7 bases that match TRBD1. V shed 0 bases and J 0 bases; nucleotides not matched to a gene: 5. Germline-derived CDR1 and CDR2 are LGHDT and YNNKEL (reference sequence). The CDR3 loop spans 16 amino acids. The CDR3 DNA follows: TGTGCCAGCAGCCAAGACTCCGGGACAGCCTCCTACGAGCAGTACTTC. Residues: CASSQDSGTASYEQYF.

The rearrangement uses TRBV7-9 and TRBJ2-3; TRBD2 agrees at 7 bases. The CDR3 is made up of 15 amino acids. Looked up from germline, CDR1 is SEHNR and CDR2 is FQNEAQ (reference sequence). V trimming: 4 bases; J trimming: 6 bases; junction bases outside the gene matches: 10. The CDR3 bases are TGTGCCAGCAGCTATCAGGACGGGAGGAGGGATACGCAGTATTTT. It specifies CASSYQDGRRDTQYF.

The chain uses TRBV18 and TRBJ2-1; D is uncertain. The germline gives CDR1 KGHSH, CDR2 LQKENI. The CDR3 has 13 residues. V lost 2 bases and J lost 9, with 11 bases in between. The CDR3, as DNA: TGTGCCAGCTCACCAAGCCCCGCGGTTGAGCAGTTCTTC. Translating gives CASSPSPAVEQFF.

The chain has TRBV5-8 and TRBJ2-3, with D perhaps matching TRBD2 (5 bases). Germline lookup yields CDR1 SGHTS and CDR2 YDEGEE. V was cut by 0 bases and J by 4 bases, with 15 bases left in between. This CDR3 spans 16 amino acids. The CDR3 spells CASSLALGKLADTQYF. DNA for the CDR3: TGTGCCAGCAGCTTGGCCCTCGGGAAGTTGGCAGATACGCAGTATTTT.

This clonotype was seen repeatedly, ten times or more. An end of the junction does not agree with germline; a read error may underlie this. CDR3 DNA: TGTGCCAGCCGTCAAACGGCGGGTGGGAGGGGCCTTGGCTTC. Translation: CASRQTAGGRGLGF. The chain has TRBV28 and TRBJ2-5; 7 positions match TRBD2. The CDR3 is 14 amino acids. Germline assignment: CDR1 MDHEN and CDR2 SYDVKM.